This T cell receptor beta chain was identified during a study of radiotherapy plus CTLA-4 blockade in lung cancer. Overall study: Objective responses were seen in around a sixth of patients, disease control in roughly 30%.

Clones were sequenced by immunoSEQ multiplex PCR, and TCRdb holds only the in-frame ones, with some missing. The sample includes 25,000 to 35,000 clones, roughly four fifths of them seen just once. This CDR3 is built from 16 residues. Germline V gene lookup returns CDR1 MGHRA and CDR2 YSYEKL. V shed 1 base and J 3 bases; nucleotides not matched to a gene: 6. The chain combines TRBV4-1 with TRBJ2-7, with 10 bases identical to TRBD1. Here the sequenced sample was peripheral blood, taken from a patient treated with radiotherapy plus ipilimumab. The origin of this receptor is a human donor with non-small cell lung cancer that progressed on radiotherapy plus ipilimumab. CDR3 protein: CASSQVGTGDLYEQYF. DNA for the CDR3: TGCGCCAGCAGCCAAGTCGGGACAGGGGATCTCTACGAGCAGTACTTC.